These 13 T cell receptor beta chains originate from one sample sequenced in a study of blood T cell repertoires in COVID-19. Sequencing used immunoSEQ multiplex PCR; TCRdb keeps in-frame clones, though not all of them. The profile covers about 300,000 clones, with approximately 90% appearing a single time and approximately 6.5% taken by the ten largest. The sequenced sample consisted of peripheral blood. The receptor set was obtained from a woman aged 50 to 60 with COVID-19, enrolled during active disease.

The rearrangement links TRBV5-1 to TRBJ1-1; D ambiguous. CDR1 is SGHRS, CDR2 YFSETQ, per germline. Trimming took 4 bases from V and 4 from J, leaving 8 bases between them. This CDR3 contains 12 residues. In DNA form, the CDR3 reads TGCGCCAGCAGCCCCTCCGGCACTGAAGCTTTCTTT. Protein sequence: CASSPSGTEAFF.

V is TRBV29-1 and J is TRBJ1-3; 7 positions match TRBD1. There are 12 residues in the CDR3. J lost 7 bases, V lost 5 bases, and 5 bases had no gene match. Germline assignment: CDR1 SQVTM and CDR2 ANQGSEA. This chain's CDR3 is CSVTGVGNTIYF. The CDR3 bases are TGCAGCGTTACAGGGGTTGGTAACACCATATATTTT.

This clone was seen a single time. The V call is TRBV13, the J call TRBJ1-2, with D perhaps matching TRBD1 (5 bases). V was trimmed by 1 base and J by 4 bases, leaving 10 bases between them. The CDR3 sequence is 14 residues long. CDR1 and CDR2 (germline): PRHDT, FYEKMQ (reference sequence). CDR3 DNA sequence: TGTGCCAGCAGCTTAGAACGACAGCCCTATGGCTACACCTTC. Its translation is CASSLERQPYGYTF.

The CDR3 DNA is TGCGCCAGCAGCCAAGAACCGGGACTAGCCCGGCCTGGGGCCAACGTCCTGACTTTC. Its translation: CASSQEPGLARPGANVLTF. The V call is TRBV4-3, the J call TRBJ2-6, with 9 bases matching TRBD2. V trimming: 0 bases; J trimming: 2 bases; junction bases outside the gene matches: 8. CDR1 and CDR2 from the germline V gene are LGHNA and YSLEER. The CDR3 is made up of 19 amino acids.

A single count supports this clone. The chain is built from TRBV27 and TRBJ2-6; a possible D gene is TRBD2 (5 bases). Germline assignment: CDR1 MNHEY and CDR2 SMNVEV (reference sequence). CDR3 length: 20 amino acids. Trimming took 8 bases from V and 2 from J, leaving 28 bases between them. The DNA for the CDR3 is TGTGCCAGCGGTGGCCGGGGTAGCGTCGGATTTTTCGCTGGGGCCAACGTCCTGACTTTC. It encodes CASGGRGSVGFFAGANVLTF.

This clone has a single count. A junction boundary mismatches the germline segment, possibly from a read error. The genes are TRBV4-2 and TRBJ2-2; D call uncertain. Looked up from germline, CDR1 is LGHNA and CDR2 is YNFKEQ. The CDR3 is 12 amino acids. CDR3 coding DNA: TGTGTCAGCAGCCAAGACCTGGGGGAGCTGTTTTTT. Translated: CVSSQDLGELFF.

The chain carries TRBV6-5 and TRBJ1-4, with 7 positions matching TRBD1. Germline CDR1 reads MNHEY; CDR2 reads SVGAGI. The CDR3 has 14 amino acids. V trimming: 6 bases; J trimming: 5 bases; junction bases outside the gene matches: 6. In nucleotides, the CDR3 is TGTGCCAGCAGGGATCCGGGACAGAATGAAAAACTGTTTTTT. Amino acids: CASRDPGQNEKLFF.

The chain carries TRBV7-2 and TRBJ1-6; D remains unclear. The CDR3 has 15 residues. With 1 base removed from V and 3 bases from J, the gap between germline ends came to 7 bases. Germline CDR1 and CDR2: SGHTA and FQGNSA. CDR3 in amino acids: CASSLGPGYNSPLHF. In DNA, the CDR3 is TGTGCCAGCAGCTTAGGACCGGGCTATAATTCACCCCTCCACTTT.

The chain employs TRBV15 and TRBJ2-5; D is possibly TRBD2 (6 bases). Trimming pared 0 bases from V and 4 bases from J, leaving 12 bases between. The CDR3 totals 15 residues. The germline gives CDR1 LNHNV, CDR2 YYDKDF (reference sequence). The CDR3 region has the DNA TGTGCCACCAGCAGAGATGTCGGAGGGATAGAGACCCAGTACTTC. It is translated as CATSRDVGGIETQYF.

The rearrangement uses TRBV15 and TRBJ2-5; D gene uncertain. Germline V CDR1 and CDR2: LNHNV, YYDKDF (reference sequence). V was pared by 0 bases and J by 5 bases, with 7 bases between. The CDR3 consists of 13 residues. This CDR3 reads CATSRDLRETQYF. The CDR3 nucleotides read TGTGCCACCAGCAGAGATCTCCGGGAGACCCAGTACTTC.

The chain links TRBV7-9 to TRBJ2-1; 15 bases are shared with TRBD2. V dropped 5 bases and J dropped 2; count of bases not matched to a gene: 7. The CDR3 totals 18 residues. Germline lookup yields CDR1 SEHNR and CDR2 FQNEAQ (reference sequence). The CDR3 reads CASSIVGLAGGPYNEQFF. The CDR3 DNA reads TGTGCCAGCAGCATAGTAGGACTAGCGGGAGGGCCCTACAATGAGCAGTTCTTC.

The chain employs TRBV2 and TRBJ2-2; 9 bases align to TRBD2. The germline V gene encodes CDR1 SNHLY and CDR2 FYNNEI. Germline trimming cut 7 bases from V and 5 bases from J; bases unmatched to any gene: 8. The CDR3 is 15 residues long. CDR3 sequence (DNA): TGTGCCAGCAATCTGGCGGGAGGGGGAACCGGGGAGCTGTTTTTT. It specifies CASNLAGGGTGELFF. Using reference TRBV2 and TRBJ2-2 for the parts outside the CDR3, the full variable domain is EPEVTQTPSHQVTQMGQEVILRCVPISNHLYFYWYRQILGQKVEFLVSFYNNEISEKSEIFDDQFSVERPDGSNFTLKIRSTKLEDSAMYFCASNLAGGGTGELFFGEGSRLTVL.

This rearrangement joins TRBV6-1 to TRBJ1-5; D remains unclear. Between the trimmed V and J ends, which lost 2 bases and 2 bases, there was a span of 13 bases. The CDR3 is made up of 16 amino acids. Germline CDR1 is MNHNS and CDR2 is SASEGT. The CDR3 loop is CASSENGRRGNQPQHF. CDR3 DNA: TGTGCCAGCAGTGAAAACGGCAGGCGGGGCAATCAGCCCCAGCATTTT.